Following are 30 T cell receptor beta chains from one sample sequenced in a study of graft-versus-host responses after intestinal transplantation. TCRdb's table, derived via immunoSEQ multiplex PCR, lists solely in-frame clones and lacks some. This table has tens of thousands of clones, about nine tenths appearing once. These TCRs' antigens remain unknown. The sample consisted of unstimulated CD8+ T cells sorted from spleen or lymph node cells, taken before intestinal transplant. The receptor source for this set is a human donor who received an intestinal transplant.

V is TRBV5-1 and J is TRBJ2-1; TRBD2 matches at 13 bases. The CDR3 runs 16 residues. J gave up 8 bases and V 3 bases, and 8 bases lay outside the gene matches. The germline CDR1 and CDR2 sequences are SGHRS and YFSETQ. CDR3 protein: CASSWGLAGNLDEQFF. As DNA, the CDR3 is TGCGCCAGCAGCTGGGGACTAGCGGGGAACTTAGATGAGCAGTTCTTC.

This clone was picked up one time. The DNA for the CDR3 is TGTGCCAGCAGTTACTCGAATGATTTAAGGGTTCGGAGTGAAAAACTGTTTTTT. Amino acids: CASSYSNDLRVRSEKLFF. This chain uses TRBV6-7 with TRBJ1-4; D remains unclear. TRBV6-7 is given ORF status, its function remaining uncertain. Trimming took 0 bases from V and 7 from J, leaving 21 bases between them. The CDR3 extends over 18 amino acids.

V gene TRBV7-9 combines with J gene TRBJ2-1; D is perhaps TRBD1 (6 bases). The germline V gene has CDR1 SEHNR and CDR2 FQNEAQ (reference sequence). The CDR3 sequence is 13 residues long. V was pared by 9 bases and J by 6 bases, with 15 bases between. CDR3 in amino acids: CARGGTERNEQFF. CDR3 coding DNA: TGTGCCAGAGGGGGTACCGAACGCAATGAGCAGTTCTTC.

Written as DNA, the CDR3 is TGCGCCAGCAGTGATTCAGTCGGGGGGGTCTACGAGCAGTACTTC. This gives the protein CASSDSVGGVYEQYF. This rearrangement joins TRBV10-2 to TRBJ2-7; 8 bases match TRBD2. Germline assignment: CDR1 WSHSY and CDR2 SAAADI. J lost 3 bases, V lost 3 bases, and 7 bases had no gene match. The CDR3 extends over 15 amino acids.

This clone is medium-sized (0.01 to 0.1%) within its sample. V gene TRBV5-3 combines with J gene TRBJ2-1; 9 bases agree with TRBD2. TRBV5-3 is designated an ORF whose function remains uncertain. V shed 0 bases and J 1 base; nucleotides not matched to a gene: 2. CDR3 length: 16 amino acids. The DNA for the CDR3 is TGTGCCAGAAGCTTGGTGCGGGAGGGGTCCTACAATGAGCAGTTCTTC. It specifies CARSLVREGSYNEQFF.

This sequence joins TRBV9 and TRBJ2-3; D remains unclear. This CDR3 region has 15 residues. Germline CDR1 SGDLS, CDR2 YYNGEE. Trimming took off 0 bases at V and 5 bases at J, with 13 bases between the two ends. CDR3 sequence (DNA): TGTGCCAGCAGCGTAGCTACCCACCCAGGAGATACGCAGTATTTT. This codes for CASSVATHPGDTQYF. Full variable domain (rest looked up from reference TRBV9 and TRBJ2-3): DSGVTQTPKHLITATGQRVTLRCSPRSGDLSVYWYQQSLDQGLQFLIQYYNGEERAKGNILERFSAQQFPDLHSELNLSSLELGDSALYFCASSVATHPGDTQYFGPGTRLTVL.

This chain connects TRBV9 to TRBJ1-5, with 11 bases identical to TRBD1. The CDR3 covers 14 residues. Trimming cost V 4 bases and J 10 bases; bases outside gene matches: 7. Germline V gene sequence: CDR1 SGDLS, CDR2 YYNGEE. CDR3 sequence (DNA): TGTGCCAGCAGCCGGACAGGGGGCGCGGATCCCCAGCATTTT. Its protein is CASSRTGGADPQHF.

CDR3: CASSGQGLGTGELFF. CDR3 nucleotides: TGTGCCAGCAGTGGACAGGGTTTAGGTACCGGGGAGCTGTTTTTT. The V gene is TRBV2, the J gene TRBJ2-2; 7 bases are a match to TRBD1. The J segment lost 5 bases and the V segment lost 4 bases, leaving 7 bases of the junction unmatched. Germline CDR1 is SNHLY and CDR2 is FYNNEI. The CDR3 has 15 residues.

V gene TRBV7-6 combines with J gene TRBJ1-2; D is ambiguous. CDR1 and CDR2 from the germline V gene are SGHVS and FNYEAQ. The CDR3 is made up of 13 amino acids. V was clipped by 1 base and J by 0 bases, with 3 bases between them. The CDR3 DNA is TGTGCCAGCAGCTTAGAAGCTAACTATGGCTACACCTTC. Translation: CASSLEANYGYTF.

The chain recombines TRBV6-4 with TRBJ2-7; 7 nucleotides agree with TRBD1. The V and J ends lost 10 bases and 6 bases, in that order; junction bases with no gene match: 15. Germline V lookup: CDR1 MRHNA, CDR2 SNTAGT. The CDR3 length is 14 residues. This CDR3 reads CAKGTAQGECEQYF. The CDR3 bases are TGTGCCAAGGGGACAGCACAGGGTGAGTGCGAGCAGTACTTC.

The CDR3 reads CAIQSGAGVEPYTQYF. CDR3 bases: TGTGCCATCCAAAGCGGGGCGGGAGTCGAGCCTTATACGCAGTATTTT. This chain uses TRBV10-3 with TRBJ2-3; 7 nucleotides align to TRBD2. The junction had 18 bases not matched to a gene; V was cut back by 8 bases and J by 7 bases. Germline CDR1 ENHRY, CDR2 SYGVKD. This CDR3 is built from 16 residues.

The gene calls are TRBV4-1 and TRBJ1-2; tentatively, D is TRBD1 (5 bases). This CDR3 is built from 16 residues. V was pared by 0 bases and J by 2 bases, with 13 bases between. CDR1 and CDR2 from the germline V gene are MGHRA and YSYEKL. CDR3: CASSQEWQGRNYGYTF. DNA for the CDR3: TGCGCCAGCAGCCAAGAATGGCAGGGTCGGAACTATGGCTACACCTTC.

This chain joins TRBV28 and TRBJ2-7; 8 nucleotides agree with TRBD2. Germline V gene data show CDR1 as MDHEN and CDR2 as SYDVKM. The CDR3 extends over 16 amino acids. With 5 bases clipped from V and 4 bases from J, the junction kept 13 bases outside the gene matches. CDR3 loop: CASSPSSWAGGYEQYF. The CDR3 DNA reads as TGTGCCAGCAGTCCATCATCGTGGGCGGGAGGATACGAGCAGTACTTC.

This clone has only one observation. V usage is TRBV7-7 and J usage is TRBJ2-5; D is uncertain. The length of the CDR3 is 16 residues. Germline lookup yields CDR1 SSHAT and CDR2 FNYEAQ (reference sequence). V dropped 2 bases and J dropped 5 bases, with 18 bases sitting between them. CDR3 nucleotide sequence: TGTGCCAGCAGCTTACGGGTGGGTCCAAACTCCGAGACCCAGTACTTC. Translation: CASSLRVGPNSETQYF.

This chain uses TRBV25-1 with TRBJ1-5; D is unclear. V shed 7 bases and J shed 4 bases, with 20 bases lying between them. The CDR3 length is 16 residues. The germline V gene encodes CDR1 MGHDK and CDR2 SYGVNS. This CDR3 is CASTPLTDRRNQPQHF. In DNA, the CDR3 is TGTGCCAGCACTCCTCTTACAGATCGGCGAAATCAGCCCCAGCATTTT.

The chain has TRBV7-2 and TRBJ2-7, with 7 bases lining up with TRBD2. Germline V lookup: CDR1 SGHTA, CDR2 FQGNSA. Losses at the gene ends were 5 bases for V and 2 bases for J; bases not matched to a gene: 6. The CDR3 runs to 14 residues. The CDR3 nucleotides read TGTGCCAGCAGCCCTACTAGCGACCCCTACGAGCAGTACTTC. Amino acid sequence: CASSPTSDPYEQYF.

The rearrangement joins TRBV25-1 to TRBJ1-2; D not resolved. V lost 2 bases and J 4 bases, leaving 11 bases between the germline ends. Germline V gene data show CDR1 as MGHDK and CDR2 as SYGVNS. The CDR3 totals 14 residues. The CDR3 DNA follows: TGTGCCAGCAGTGAAGCGGTCGAAAGCTATGGCTACACCTTC. This gives the protein CASSEAVESYGYTF.

The chain has TRBV6-5 and TRBJ1-1; D gene unclear. The germline V gene has CDR1 MNHEY and CDR2 SVGAGI. This CDR3 comprises 15 residues. V shed 0 bases and J shed 1 base, with 9 bases lying between them. The CDR3 nucleotides read TGTGCCAGCAGTTACTCGGCGTTCGGGAACACTGAAGCTTTCTTT. Residues: CASSYSAFGNTEAFF.

The CDR3 region is CASSQGSSGYLDTQYF. The CDR3, as DNA: TGCGCCAGCAGCCAAGGTTCTAGCGGGTACCTAGATACGCAGTATTTT. The V call is TRBV4-1, the J call TRBJ2-3; 8 bases agree with TRBD2. Trimming removed 1 base from V and 5 bases from J; junction bases left unmatched: 8. The CDR3 is made up of 16 amino acids. Germline V lookup: CDR1 MGHRA, CDR2 YSYEKL.

The J gene is TRBJ2-7, the V gene TRBV29-1; tentatively, D is TRBD1 or TRBD2 (5 bases each). The V gene lost 3 bases and the J gene lost 4 bases, with 13 bases spanning the gap. From germline, CDR1 is SQVTM and CDR2 ANQGSEA. CDR3 length: 13 amino acids. The chain's CDR3 is CSVDSAEGYEQYF. The CDR3 region has the DNA TGCAGCGTTGACTCCGCCGAGGGGTACGAGCAGTACTTC.

This chain connects TRBV5-1 to TRBJ1-2; D ambiguous. Trimming took 4 bases from V and 3 from J, leaving 10 bases between them. The CDR3 contains 13 residues. CDR1 and CDR2 (germline): SGHRS, YFSETQ. For the CDR3, the DNA is TGCGCCAGCAGCCTCAGGTGGGACTATGGCTACACCTTC. This codes for CASSLRWDYGYTF. Together with reference TRBV5-1 and TRBJ1-2, the CDR3 gives the full variable domain: KAGVTQTPRYLIKTRGQQVTLSCSPISGHRSVSWYQQTPGQGLQFLFEYFSETQRNKGNFPGRFSGRQFSNSRSEMNVSTLELGDSALYLCASSLRWDYGYTFGSGTRLTVV.

This rearrangement joins TRBV4-1 to TRBJ1-1, with a tentative D call TRBD1 (6 bases). The CDR3 spans 13 residues. The germline V and J ends were trimmed by 5 bases and 3 bases, with 10 bases remaining between them. The germline V gene has CDR1 MGHRA and CDR2 YSYEKL. The CDR3 loop is CASSSGVDTEAFF. The DNA of the CDR3 is TGCGCCAGCAGCTCAGGGGTGGACACTGAAGCTTTCTTT.

V gene TRBV7-9 combines with J gene TRBJ1-4, with 9 nucleotides matching TRBD1. V gave up 3 bases and J gave up 8 bases; unmatched junction bases: 10. The CDR3 consists of 16 residues. The germline V gene has CDR1 SEHNR and CDR2 FQNEAQ (reference sequence). CDR3 nucleotide sequence: TGTGCCAGCAGCTTTAGACCACAGGGGGCAGGGGAAAAACTGTTTTTT. This sequence encodes CASSFRPQGAGEKLFF. Together with reference TRBV7-9 and TRBJ1-4, the CDR3 gives the full variable domain: DTGVSQNPRHKITKRGQNVTFRCDPISEHNRLYWYRQTLGQGPEFLTYFQNEAQLEKSRLLSDRFSAERPKGSFSTLEIQRTEQGDSAMYLCASSFRPQGAGEKLFFGSGTQLSVL.

The V gene is TRBV4-1, the J gene TRBJ2-1, with a possible D match to TRBD2 (6 bases). The CDR3 length is 16 residues. Germline assignment: CDR1 MGHRA and CDR2 YSYEKL. V was cut by 0 bases and J by 1 base, with 10 bases left in between. In nucleotides, the CDR3 is TGCGCCAGCAGCCAAGAACCCGGGGGATCCTACAATGAGCAGTTCTTC. Its translation: CASSQEPGGSYNEQFF.

The CDR3 loop is CASSDSGTGELFF. In nucleotides, the CDR3 is TGTGCCAGCAGTGACAGCGGCACCGGGGAGCTGTTTTTT. The chain employs TRBV6-4 and TRBJ2-2, with D possibly matching TRBD2 (5 bases). The germline V and J ends were trimmed by 2 bases and 4 bases, with 5 bases remaining between them. CDR1 MRHNA and CDR2 SNTAGT come from the germline V gene. The CDR3 length is 13 residues.

The chain employs TRBV4-1 and TRBJ1-2, with 7 positions matching TRBD1. V shed 5 bases and J 6 bases; nucleotides not matched to a gene: 15. The CDR3 loop spans 16 amino acids. Per germline, CDR1 MGHRA and CDR2 YSYEKL. DNA of the CDR3: TGCGCCAGCAGCGATCAACCAGGGGGGGGGATCCATGGCTACACCTTC. Translating gives CASSDQPGGGIHGYTF.

The chain couples TRBV15 to TRBJ2-2, with no clear D. CDR3 size: 17 residues. CDR1 is LNHNV, CDR2 YYDKDF, per germline (reference sequence). Trimming left V 4 bases short and J 7 bases short, with 22 bases between. For the CDR3, the DNA is TGTGCCACCAGCACCCGAATCTATCTGAAGGGCCGCGGGGAGCTGTTTTTT. Translation gives CATSTRIYLKGRGELFF.

The chain has TRBV5-4 and TRBJ1-2, with 9 bases matching TRBD1. CDR1 and CDR2 from the germline V gene are SGHNT and YYREEE (reference sequence). V was clipped by 1 base and J by 5 bases; unmatched bases: 9. This CDR3 region has 16 residues. The CDR3: CASSLTRTGVRYGYTF. CDR3 in DNA: TGTGCCAGCAGCTTGACCCGGACAGGGGTACGATATGGCTACACCTTC. The full variable domain, completed using reference TRBV5-4 and TRBJ1-2, is ETGVTQSPTHLIKTRGQQVTLRCSSQSGHNTVSWYQQALGQGPQFIFQYYREEENGRGNFPPRFSGLQFPNYSSELNVNALELDDSALYLCASSLTRTGVRYGYTFGSGTRLTVV.

The gene calls are TRBV9 and TRBJ2-5, with 11 bases matching TRBD2. Germline V gives CDR1 SGDLS, CDR2 YYNGEE. CDR3 length: 16 amino acids. V shed 4 bases and J 0 bases; nucleotides not matched to a gene: 5. The CDR3 bases are TGTGCCAGCAGCCTTGGGACTAGCGGATACCAAGAGACCCAGTACTTC. It encodes CASSLGTSGYQETQYF. Variable domain in full (rest from reference TRBV9 and TRBJ2-5): DSGVTQTPKHLITATGQRVTLRCSPRSGDLSVYWYQQSLDQGLQFLIQYYNGEERAKGNILERFSAQQFPDLHSELNLSSLELGDSALYFCASSLGTSGYQETQYFGPGTRLLVL.

The chain joins TRBV7-9 to TRBJ1-2, with no clear D. V was shortened by 5 bases and J by 4 bases, with 11 bases between the two germline ends. The CDR3 has 13 residues. CDR1 is SEHNR and CDR2 is FQNEAQ in the germline V gene (reference sequence). CDR3 in DNA: TGTGCCAGCAGCCAAGATAGGGCCTATGGCTACACCTTC. Translated: CASSQDRAYGYTF.